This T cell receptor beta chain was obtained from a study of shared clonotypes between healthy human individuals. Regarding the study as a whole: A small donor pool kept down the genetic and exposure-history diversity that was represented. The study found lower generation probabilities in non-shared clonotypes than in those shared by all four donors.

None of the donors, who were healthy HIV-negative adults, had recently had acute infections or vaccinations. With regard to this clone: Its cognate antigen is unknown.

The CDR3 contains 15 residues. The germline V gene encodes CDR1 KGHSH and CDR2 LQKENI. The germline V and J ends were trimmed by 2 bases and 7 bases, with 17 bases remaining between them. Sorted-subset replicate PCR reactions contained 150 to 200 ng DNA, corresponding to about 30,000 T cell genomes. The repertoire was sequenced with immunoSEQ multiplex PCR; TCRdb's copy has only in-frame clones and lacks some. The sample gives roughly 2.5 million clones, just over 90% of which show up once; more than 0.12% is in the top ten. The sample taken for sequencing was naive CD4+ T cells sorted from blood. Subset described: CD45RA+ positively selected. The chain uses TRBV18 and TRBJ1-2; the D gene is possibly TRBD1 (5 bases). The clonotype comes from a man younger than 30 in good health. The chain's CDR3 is CASSPADGAGFGYTF. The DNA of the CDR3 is TGTGCCAGCTCACCAGCTGACGGGGCGGGGTTTGGCTACACCTTC.